The 28 T cell receptor beta chains in this list originate from one sample, sequenced in a study of T-cell memory formation after mild COVID-19. Each CDR3 protein is one row after TCRdb ran MiXCR on the 5' RACE reads. This sample has about 320,000 distinct CDR3 sequences, with about 13% found just once. Specimen: PBMCs or a T cell subset sorted from them (not recorded which). The receptors were sampled from a man aged 18 to 35 who had mild COVID-19 (a few samples of this study predate the infection). Cell type and time point are not known.

The rearrangement uses TRBV12-3 or TRBV12-4 and TRBJ1-1, with 7 positions matching TRBD1. The junction had 5 bases not matched to a gene; V was cut back by 6 bases and J by 10 bases. The CDR3 covers 11 residues. The CDR3 protein is CASRVTGLAFF. CDR3 nucleotide sequence: TGTGCCAGCAGGGTGACAGGGTTAGCTTTCTTT.

The CDR3 DNA is TGTGCCAGCAGCCAAGAAGGGGAGGTTGGAGAGACCCAGTACTTC. Protein sequence: CASSQEGEVGETQYF. The chain combines TRBV4-2 with TRBJ2-5; D is perhaps TRBD2 (6 bases). The CDR3 loop spans 15 amino acids. The germline V and J ends were trimmed by 0 bases and 4 bases, with 12 bases remaining between them. Germline V gene data show CDR1 as LGHNA and CDR2 as YNFKEQ.

A few counts support this clonotype. The chain employs TRBV30 and TRBJ1-2; TRBD1 agrees at 9 bases. With V trimmed by 2 bases and J by 3 bases, 4 bases remained unmatched. Germline V CDR1 and CDR2: GTSNPN, SVGIG (reference sequence). This CDR3 contains 14 residues. CDR3 loop: CAWSQTGGHYGYTF. The CDR3 nucleotides read TGTGCCTGGAGTCAGACAGGGGGTCACTATGGCTACACCTTC.

This clonotype was observed a handful of times. V usage is TRBV18 and J usage is TRBJ2-2; either TRBD1 or TRBD2 may fit D (5 bases each). From germline, CDR1 is KGHSH and CDR2 LQKENI. V lost 1 base, J lost 0 bases, and 9 bases lay in between. CDR3 size: 16 residues. CDR3 sequence: CASSPRQTTNTGELFF. The CDR3, as DNA: TGTGCCAGCTCACCACGACAGACTACGAACACCGGGGAGCTGTTTTTT.

The table lists this clonotype with many counts. The chain carries TRBV7-2 and TRBJ2-5; D not resolved. The V end lost 6 bases, the J end lost 9 bases, and 14 bases lay between the germline ends. Germline lookup yields CDR1 SGHTA and CDR2 FQGNSA. There are 12 residues in the CDR3. Here the CDR3 reads CASSNGVDAQYF. The CDR3, as DNA: TGTGCCAGCAGTAACGGCGTTGATGCCCAGTACTTC.

The chain employs TRBV30 and TRBJ2-2; the D is unclear. The length of the CDR3 is 14 residues. V was shortened by 0 bases and J by 6 bases, with 11 bases between the two germline ends. The germline CDR1 and CDR2 sequences are GTSNPN and SVGIG (reference sequence). The CDR3 protein is CAWSVIIGAGELFF. The CDR3, as DNA: TGTGCCTGGAGTGTAATAATTGGGGCCGGGGAGCTGTTTTTT.

This clonotype was counted between two and nine times. The chain has TRBV12-3 or TRBV12-4 and TRBJ2-1; 14 bases agree with TRBD2. V gave up 6 bases and J gave up 4 bases; unmatched junction bases: 2. The length of the CDR3 is 15 residues. CDR3 sequence (DNA): TGTGCCAGCAGGACTAGCGGGGGGGCTTACAATGAGCAGTTCTTC. Translated, it gives CASRTSGGAYNEQFF.

This clonotype was seen more than once but under ten times. The rearrangement links TRBV6-2 or TRBV6-3 to TRBJ2-2; the D is unclear. Trimming pared 6 bases from V and 2 bases from J, leaving 10 bases between. The CDR3 spans 14 residues. Germline CDR1 is MNHEY and CDR2 is SVGEGT. CDR3 amino acids: CASRVYQNTGELFF. CDR3 nucleotides: TGTGCCAGCAGAGTCTATCAAAACACCGGGGAGCTGTTTTTT.

This clonotype was detected only a few times. The chain couples TRBV29-1 to TRBJ2-2; 7 nucleotides line up with TRBD1. V lost 5 bases to trimming and J lost 8 bases; unmatched junction nucleotides: 5. The CDR3 spans 12 residues. Per germline, CDR1 SQVTM and CDR2 ANQGSEA. For the CDR3, the DNA is TGCAGCGTTCGACAGGGTACAGGGGAGCTGTTTTTT. Protein sequence: CSVRQGTGELFF.

This sequence joins TRBV7-9 and TRBJ1-3; D gene unclear. Germline CDR1 is SEHNR and CDR2 is FQNEAQ (reference sequence). Trimming took off 3 bases at V and 1 base at J, with 7 bases between the two ends. CDR3 length: 14 amino acids. The CDR3 region has the DNA TGTGCCAGCAGCTTGTTGGAATCTGGAAACACCATATATTTT. Translation gives CASSLLESGNTIYF.

This clonotype has more than one count but fewer than ten. V and J are TRBV20-1 and TRBJ2-2, with D unclear. The CDR3 loop spans 14 amino acids. V gave up 2 bases and J gave up 3 bases, with 10 bases separating them. The V gene's germline CDR1 is DFQATT and CDR2 SNEGSKA (reference sequence). The CDR3 spells CSARPVQYTGELFF. CDR3 bases: TGCAGTGCTAGACCCGTCCAGTACACCGGGGAGCTGTTTTTT.

The chain has TRBV3-1 and TRBJ2-3; a possible D gene is TRBD2 (6 bases). Trimming pared 10 bases from V and 0 bases from J, leaving 14 bases between. Germline V gene sequence: CDR1 LGHDT, CDR2 YNNKEL (reference sequence). The CDR3 has 14 amino acids. The chain's CDR3 is CATRAGLSTDTQYF. The CDR3 DNA follows: TGTGCCACTAGAGCGGGCCTAAGCACAGATACGCAGTATTTT.

This clonotype has a count of ten or more. J is TRBJ2-1 and V is TRBV6-5, with D perhaps matching TRBD2 (5 bases). V was trimmed by 6 bases and J by 1 base, leaving 13 bases between them. Germline V gives CDR1 MNHEY, CDR2 SVGAGI. The CDR3 has 15 residues. The DNA for the CDR3 is TGTGCCAGCAGCCCCGACGGAGGTTCCTACAATGAGCAGTTCTTC. This gives the protein CASSPDGGSYNEQFF.

The chain employs TRBV7-9 and TRBJ2-3; D unresolved. Trimming cost V 1 base and J 2 bases, with 7 bases left between them. The CDR3 totals 14 residues. From germline, CDR1 is SEHNR and CDR2 FQNEAQ (reference sequence). CDR3 region: CASSLEGFTDTQYF. For the CDR3, the DNA is TGTGCCAGCAGCTTAGAGGGTTTCACAGATACGCAGTATTTT.

This clonotype came up a few times. The chain combines TRBV5-1 with TRBJ2-3; D may be TRBD2 (6 bases). CDR3 length equals 15 residues. Looked up from germline, CDR1 is SGHRS and CDR2 is YFSETQ. Trimming removed 3 bases at V and 1 base at J, with 12 bases between. CDR3 protein: CASSYSGTGTDTQYF. The CDR3 DNA sequence: TGCGCCAGCAGCTACTCCGGGACTGGCACAGATACGCAGTATTTT.

This clonotype was counted only a few times. The CDR3 DNA reads as TGTGCCAGCAGTTTCGGGGGGGGCAGGGACAATGAGCAGTTCTTC. Translated, it gives CASSFGGGRDNEQFF. The chain recombines TRBV12-3 or TRBV12-4 with TRBJ2-1; 8 bases are shared with TRBD2. The junction had 6 bases not matched to a gene; V was cut back by 3 bases and J by 5 bases. The CDR3 loop spans 15 amino acids.

The chain joins TRBV4-3 to TRBJ1-2, with D unresolved. V lost 0 bases, J lost 2 bases, and 4 bases lay in between. Germline V gene sequence: CDR1 LGHNA, CDR2 YSLEER. The CDR3 length is 13 residues. The CDR3 region has the DNA TGCGCCAGCAGCCAAGAACTAAACTATGGCTACACCTTC. This encodes CASSQELNYGYTF.

V gene TRBV20-1 combines with J gene TRBJ2-7; 8 bases match TRBD2. In germline, CDR1 is DFQATT, CDR2 SNEGSKA (reference sequence). This CDR3 is 16 amino acids long. V trimming: 2 bases; J trimming: 1 base; junction bases outside the gene matches: 10. The CDR3 reads CSARPPGGGISYEQYF. DNA of the CDR3: TGCAGTGCTAGACCGCCCGGCGGGGGGATTTCCTACGAGCAGTACTTC.

This clonotype was picked up a small number of times. This chain uses TRBV6-2 or TRBV6-3 with TRBJ2-3; TRBD1 is a possible D gene (5 bases). The CDR3 covers 12 residues. V lost 5 bases, J lost 5 bases, and 8 bases lay in between. CDR1 is MNHEY and CDR2 is SVGEGT in the germline V gene. CDR3 sequence: CASSPTEDTQYF. In DNA form, the CDR3 reads TGTGCCAGCAGTCCGACAGAAGATACGCAGTATTTT.

This clonotype occurred a few times. The chain uses TRBV5-1 and TRBJ2-2; D gene uncertain. The CDR3 spans 14 residues. Germline values: CDR1 SGHRS, CDR2 YFSETQ. CDR3 loop: CASTRLANTGELFF. CDR3 bases: TGCGCTTCCACACGTCTCGCGAACACCGGGGAGCTGTTTTTT.

Only a few counts were recorded for this clonotype. This rearrangement joins TRBV4-3 to TRBJ1-2, with D perhaps TRBD1 (6 bases). V gave up 4 bases and J gave up 2 bases, with 11 bases separating them. Germline V CDR1 and CDR2: LGHNA, YSLEER. CDR3 length: 14 amino acids. The CDR3 reads CASSRDRFNYGYTF. In nucleotides, the CDR3 is TGCGCCAGCAGCCGAGACAGGTTCAACTATGGCTACACCTTC.

This clonotype was counted many times. The rearrangement joins TRBV12-3 or TRBV12-4 to TRBJ2-5; D gene ambiguous. The CDR3 totals 13 residues. V was cut by 4 bases and J by 5 bases, with 11 bases left in between. The DNA of the CDR3 is TGTGCCAGCAGTTCGTCCGGTCCCGAGACCCAGTACTTC. Translating it yields CASSSSGPETQYF.

J is TRBJ2-7 and V is TRBV18, with TRBD1 identical over 9 bases. The CDR3 sequence is 14 residues long. The trim removed 5 bases at V and 2 bases at J, leaving 4 bases unmatched. Germline-derived CDR1 and CDR2 are KGHSH and LQKENI. The CDR3 loop is CASSGTGITYEQYV. CDR3 DNA sequence: TGTGCCAGCTCAGGGACAGGGATCACCTACGAGCAGTACGTC.

About this clonotype: A read error may produce the germline difference seen at one junction end. The rearrangement joins TRBV5-1 to TRBJ1-1; 10 bases line up with TRBD1. From germline, CDR1 is SGHRS and CDR2 YFSETQ. This CDR3 contains 14 residues. The chain's CDR3 is CASSLGDRGDEALF. Written as DNA, the CDR3 is TGCGCCAGCAGCTTGGGGGACAGGGGCGATGAAGCTTTATTT.

This clonotype was found many times. The J gene is TRBJ2-2, the V gene TRBV4-1; no firm D call. This CDR3 has 13 amino acids. From germline, CDR1 is MGHRA and CDR2 YSYEKL. Trimming pared 6 bases from V and 7 bases from J, leaving 12 bases between. In DNA, the CDR3 is TGCGCCAGCAGACCAGACTCCTACGGGGAGCTGTTTTTT. Its protein product is CASRPDSYGELFF.

This chain joins TRBV7-9 and TRBJ2-3; 8 positions agree with TRBD1. The CDR3 length is 18 residues. V lost 3 bases and J lost 5; bases outside the gene matches: 16. CDR1 is SEHNR, CDR2 FQNEAQ, per germline (reference sequence). CDR3 DNA: TGTGCCAGCAGCTTTCCATATCAATACGGACAGGGCGTAGATACGCAGTATTTT. Protein sequence: CASSFPYQYGQGVDTQYF.

V usage is TRBV4-1 and J usage is TRBJ2-2, with 7 nucleotides matching TRBD1. The CDR3 length is 16 residues. Germline CDR1 MGHRA, CDR2 YSYEKL. The junction had 4 bases not matched to a gene; V was cut back by 0 bases and J by 3 bases. Here the CDR3 reads CASSQDLQGDTGELFF. CDR3 DNA sequence: TGCGCCAGCAGCCAAGATCTCCAGGGGGACACCGGGGAGCTGTTTTTT.

This clonotype was observed many times. For the CDR3, the DNA is TGTGCCAGCAGCCCCGAGATCGGAAAGGGGGGGTACTACGAGCAGTACTTC. It codes for CASSPEIGKGGYYEQYF. The rearrangement uses TRBV3-1 and TRBJ2-7; possibly TRBD2 for D (7 bases). Germline V gene data show CDR1 as LGHDT and CDR2 as YNNKEL (reference sequence). Between the trimmed V and J ends, which lost 4 bases and 3 bases, there was a span of 22 bases. This CDR3 has 17 amino acids.